This is a list of T cell receptor beta chains from one sample in a study of cytomegalovirus exposure and HLA in healthy donors. Data came from immunoSEQ multiplex PCR; TCRdb stores just in-frame clones and leaves some out. This sample has 95,000 to 100,000 clones, with roughly 75% found just once. The sequencing input was PBMCs. The receptors come from a woman in her sixties or seventies in good health and CMV-seronegative. Both conserved end residues are part of each CDR3. D genes are given only for firm matches. Clone size is given for some rows only: seen once, a few or many times, or a class if the clone is expanded.

TRBJ2-2	NA	TRBV14	TRBD1	TGTGCCAGCAGCCCTTCCCCCGGGACAGGGGGCACCGGGGAGCTGTTTTTT	CASSPSPGTGGTGELFF
TRBJ2-1	NA	TRBV15	NA	TGTGCCACCAGCCCCACAGGGTCGTCCTACAATGAGCAGTTCTTC	CATSPTGSSYNEQFF
TRBJ2-7	once	TRBV5-4	NA	TGTGCCAGCAGCCCCACAGGGACCTACGAGCAGTACTTC	CASSPTGTYEQYF
TRBJ2-1	NA	TRBV25-1	NA	TGTGCCAGCAGTGAATATCTTTCCGGGACTTCACAACCTAATGAGCAGTTCTTC	CASSEYLSGTSQPNEQFF
TRBJ1-1	NA	TRBV9	NA	TGTGCCAGCAGCGTAGGGATTAAGACAGCAAACACTGAAGCTTTCTTT	CASSVGIKTANTEAFF
TRBJ2-2	NA	TRBV29-1	TRBD2	TGCAGCGTTGTTTCGGGGGGAATGAACACCGGGGAGCTGTTTTTT	CSVVSGGMNTGELFF
TRBJ1-1	few	TRBV6-6	TRBD1	TGTGCCAGCAGTCCACCCGGCCAGACAGGGGGAGCTTTCTTT	CASSPPGQTGGAFF
TRBJ1-1	few	TRBV9	NA	TGTGCCAGCAGCGTCGTGTGGGCCAGGCACATGAACACTGAAGCTTTCTTT	CASSVVWARHMNTEAFF
TRBJ2-7	NA	TRBV7-2	TRBD2	TGTGCCAGCAGGGCGGGAGTTCGAGAGAACGAGCAGTACTTC	CASRAGVRENEQYF
TRBJ2-7	NA	TRBV28	TRBD1	TGTGCCAGCAGGGGGACAGGGGCCGAGCAGTACTTC	CASRGTGAEQYF
TRBJ1-1	NA	TRBV10-3	NA	TGTGCCATCAGTGAAAGGGAAGGAGGCAACACTGAAGCTTTCTTT	CAISEREGGNTEAFF
TRBJ1-2	NA	TRBV5-1	TRBD1	TGCGCCAGCAGCTTCCTGACAGGGGGACTCTATGGCTACACCTTC	CASSFLTGGLYGYTF
TRBJ2-1	NA	TRBV7-9	TRBD2	TGTGCCAGCAGCTTTATTTCTAGCGGGAGGTCTAGGGAGCAGTTCTTC	CASSFISSGRSREQFF
TRBJ1-4	NA	TRBV5-6	TRBD1	TGTGCCAGCAGCGAGAGACAGGGGCGGCGAGAAAAACTGTTTTTT	CASSERQGRREKLFF
TRBJ2-1	NA	TRBV7-2	NA	TGTGCCAGCAGCCTTAGTGTCCCTAATGAGCAGTTCTTC	CASSLSVPNEQFF
TRBJ1-2	NA	TRBV9	NA	TGTGCCAGCAGCGCCGGGACAAGCAACTATGGCTACACCTTC	CASSAGTSNYGYTF
TRBJ2-7	few	TRBV5-1	NA	TGCGCCAGCAGCCCGACGGGGGGCCCCCTCGGCGAGCAGTACTTC	CASSPTGGPLGEQYF
TRBJ2-5	NA	TRBV5-6	TRBD2	TGTGCCAGCAGCTTAGAGGGACTAGCCTGGGAGACCCAGTACTTC	CASSLEGLAWETQYF
TRBJ1-1	NA	TRBV5-6	NA	TGTGCCAGCAGCTCCCCCGTTGAGGGAGAGACTGAAGCTTTCTTT	CASSSPVEGETEAFF
TRBJ2-5	NA	TRBV10-3	TRBD2	TGTGCCACCGGGACTAGCGGGATCGAGACCCAGTACTTC	CATGTSGIETQYF
TRBJ2-7	NA	TRBV6-5	NA	TGTGCCAGCAGTCGGGGGTGGCGGGGTAATCACGAGCAGTACTTC	CASSRGWRGNHEQYF
TRBJ1-1	few	TRBV5-1	NA	TGCGCCAGCAGCACGGGAGCCGGTAACACTGAAGCTTTCTTT	CASSTGAGNTEAFF
TRBJ2-1	NA	TRBV5-6	TRBD2	TGTGCCAGCAGCTTGGGGGAGGGTTCCAATGAGCAGTTCTTC	CASSLGEGSNEQFF
TRBJ1-2	NA	TRBV4-3	TRBD1	TGCGCCAGCAGCCAAGATCCCGGGACAGATTTAACCTATGGCTACACCTTC	CASSQDPGTDLTYGYTF
TRBJ1-2	few	TRBV2	NA	TGTGCCAGCAGTATGGACTTTGGGGGGAACGGCTACACCTTC	CASSMDFGGNGYTF
TRBJ2-5	once	TRBV7-7	TRBD1	TGTGCCAGCAGCTTATGGGGACAGCAAGAGACCCAGTACTTC	CASSLWGQQETQYF
TRBJ2-3	NA	TRBV6-5	NA	TGTGCCAGCAGTGCCCCGGGGGATAGCACAGATACGCAGTATTTT	CASSAPGDSTDTQYF
TRBJ2-7	NA	TRBV25-1	NA	TGTGCCAGCAGTGGCGGAACGCGGGCCTACGAGCAGTACTTC	CASSGGTRAYEQYF
TRBJ2-3	NA	TRBV6-1	NA	TGTGCCAGCAGTGAAGGGCTCTGGACCTCAGGGGCAGATACGCAGTATTTT	CASSEGLWTSGADTQYF
TRBJ2-6	NA	TRBV4-3	NA	TGCGCCAGCAGCCAAGATTTTGGACTCCTCTCTGGGGCCAACGTCCTGACTTTC	CASSQDFGLLSGANVLTF
TRBJ1-2	NA	TRBV9	NA	TGTGCCAGCAGCGTCGGACAGTTCGGCTACACCTTC	CASSVGQFGYTF
TRBJ1-5	NA	TRBV6-1	NA	TGTGCCAGCAGGGACAGATATAGCAATCAGCCCCAGCATTTT	CASRDRYSNQPQHF
TRBJ2-7	once	TRBV11-3	TRBD2	TGTGCCAGCAGCGCATCTAGCGGGGGGTCCTACGAGCAGTACTTC	CASSASSGGSYEQYF
TRBJ2-7	once	TRBV4-1	TRBD2	TGCGCCAGCAGCCAAGAGGCTAGCGGGAGGTCGGTTTCCTACGAGCAGTACTTC	CASSQEASGRSVSYEQYF
TRBJ2-2	NA	TRBV25-1	NA	TGTGCCACCACAGGACCCACCGGGGAGCTGTTTTTT	CATTGPTGELFF
TRBJ1-2	once	TRBV10-3	TRBD1	TGTGCCATCAGTGACCGCGAGGGGGCCCGATATGGCTACACCTTC	CAISDREGARYGYTF
TRBJ1-1	NA	TRBV5-4	NA	TGTGCCAGCAGCTTTTCCAGGGGGAACACTGAAGCTTTCTTT	CASSFSRGNTEAFF
TRBJ2-7	NA	TRBV27	NA	TGTGCCAGCAGCCTCAGAGGCTACTCCTACGAGCAGTACTTC	CASSLRGYSYEQYF
TRBJ1-2	NA	TRBV19	NA	TGTGCCAGTAGGTCGAGGGGAGGGTCAAGGTATGGCTACACCTTC	CASRSRGGSRYGYTF
TRBJ1-2	NA	TRBV19	TRBD1	TGTGCCAGTAGCCCCACAGGGGACTATGGCTACACCTTC	CASSPTGDYGYTF
TRBJ1-3	NA	TRBV10-2	NA	TGCGCCAGCAGTGAACAAGCAGGATCTGGAAACACCATATATTTT	CASSEQAGSGNTIYF
TRBJ1-2	NA	TRBV7-9	NA	TGTGCCAGCAGCTTAGCGGAGGGTGACGGCTACACCTTC	CASSLAEGDGYTF
TRBJ1-6	NA	TRBV7-2	NA	TGTGCCAGCAGCCCTGGGCGAAGTTCACCCCTCCACTTT	CASSPGRSSPLHF
TRBJ1-1	NA	TRBV28	NA	TGTGCCAGCGCGGGGCACGAGGGCACTGAAGCTTTCTTT	CASAGHEGTEAFF
TRBJ1-2	NA	TRBV5-4	NA	TGTGCCAGCAGCTTGGACAGGCGTAACTATGGCTACACCTTC	CASSLDRRNYGYTF
TRBJ1-1	NA	TRBV5-4	NA	TGTGCCAGCAGCTTGGACGGCAGGGAGGGCACTGAAGCTTTCTTT	CASSLDGREGTEAFF
TRBJ1-2	NA	TRBV5-1	NA	TGCGCCAGCAGCGTAGCAGGGGTGGGCTATGGCTACACCTTC	CASSVAGVGYGYTF
TRBJ2-5	NA	TRBV9	NA	TGTGCCAGCAGCGTAGGAGGGAACCAAGAGACCCAGTACTTC	CASSVGGNQETQYF
TRBJ1-4	NA	TRBV12-5	NA	TGTGCTAGTGGAACCGGGACTACACCGGGAGTTAATGAAAAACTGTTTTTT	CASGTGTTPGVNEKLFF
TRBJ2-3	NA	TRBV9	TRBD2	TGTGCCAGCAGCGTAGGTGCGGGGGGGCCTGAAGATACGCAGTATTTT	CASSVGAGGPEDTQYF
TRBJ1-5	once	TRBV19	NA	TGTGCCAGTAGTCGGGATAGCAATCAGCCCCAGCATTTT	CASSRDSNQPQHF
TRBJ1-2	few	TRBV27	NA	TGTGCCAGCACCACCGCCGGGTATGGCTACACCTTC	CASTTAGYGYTF